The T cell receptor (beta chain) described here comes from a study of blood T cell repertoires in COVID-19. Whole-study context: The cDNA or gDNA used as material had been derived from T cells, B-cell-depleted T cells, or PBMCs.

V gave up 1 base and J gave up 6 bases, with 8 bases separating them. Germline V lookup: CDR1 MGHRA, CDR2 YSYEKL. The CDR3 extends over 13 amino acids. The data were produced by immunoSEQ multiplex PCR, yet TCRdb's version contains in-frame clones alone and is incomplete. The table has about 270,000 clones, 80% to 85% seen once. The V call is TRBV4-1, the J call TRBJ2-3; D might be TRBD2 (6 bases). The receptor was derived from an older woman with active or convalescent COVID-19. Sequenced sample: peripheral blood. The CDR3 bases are TGCGCCAGCAGCCAAGCGGGGGTGGATACGCAGTATTTT. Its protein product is CASSQAGVDTQYF.